Below are 14 T cell receptor beta chains sequenced from a single sample in a study of tumor and adjacent non-tumor tissue in lung cancer. TCRbeta libraries were built with three rounds of nested PCR, modified from ARM-PCR. Via MiXCR, TCRdb re-called the multiplex PCR reads, giving one row per CDR3 protein. The repertoire holds under 150,000 distinct CDR3 sequences, roughly 70% seen once, with roughly 20% in the top ten. The template was RNA from unsorted bulk tissue. Source material: lung tumor tissue. These receptors came from a man aged 55-75 years with small cell lung cancer.

The V and J genes are TRBV30 and TRBJ2-1; 11 positions agree with TRBD2. Looked up from germline, CDR1 is GTSNPN and CDR2 is SVGIG (reference sequence). The V segment lost 5 bases and the J segment 4 bases; nucleotides outside the gene matches: 10. This CDR3 spans 16 amino acids. The CDR3, as DNA: TGTGCCTGGGGGCATATAGCGGGAGGGCCGTACAATGAGCAGTTCTTC. This gives the protein CAWGHIAGGPYNEQFF.

Many counts were recorded for this clonotype. The gene calls are TRBV24-1 and TRBJ2-3; 7 bases are a match to TRBD2. Germline loops: CDR1 KGHDR, CDR2 SFDVKD. This CDR3 region has 15 residues. V lost 0 bases and J lost 3; bases outside the gene matches: 2. CDR3 region: CATSDLAAGTDTQYF. DNA for the CDR3: TGTGCCACCAGTGATTTGGCAGCGGGGACAGATACGCAGTATTTT.

Points on this clonotype: A much more abundant neighbour one base away suggests this may be a read error. Since the CDR3 does not end with the conserved phenylalanine or tryptophan, this likely comes from a read error. This chain uses TRBV28 with TRBJ2-3; the match to TRBD1 covers 7 bases. Germline V CDR1 and CDR2: MDHEN, SYDVKM. CDR3 size: 13 residues. Trimming removed 6 bases from V and 7 bases from J; junction bases left unmatched: 7. DNA for the CDR3: TGTGCCAGCAGAATAACAGGGGTGAATACGCAGTATTCT. This codes for CASRITGVNTQYS.

Points on this clonotype: A much larger clone differs from this one at a single base, so this may be a read error. The chain has TRBV29-1 and TRBJ1-1, with no clear D. This CDR3 spans 11 amino acids. Germline V gene lookup returns CDR1 SQVTM and CDR2 ANQGSEA. CDR3 sequence: CSVGSRTETFF. In DNA form, the CDR3 reads TGCAGCGTGGGGTCGAGGACTGAAACTTTCTTT.

V usage is TRBV6-1 and J usage is TRBJ1-5; D possibly corresponds to TRBD1 (6 bases). CDR1 is MNHNS and CDR2 is SASEGT in the germline V gene. The ends were cut back, 6 bases at V and 13 bases at J, with 25 bases in the middle. The CDR3 loop spans 15 amino acids. CDR3 protein: CASRAPTGPNQSQHF. CDR3 bases: TGTGCCAGCAGAGCCCCGACAGGCCCCAATCAGTCACAGCATTTT.

This clonotype showed up just once. A clone one base away is much larger, so this may be a read error. The V call is TRBV29-1, the J call TRBJ1-2; D might be TRBD1 (5 bases). V lost 7 bases, J lost 3 bases, and 12 bases lay in between. CDR3 length: 12 amino acids. The germline V gene has CDR1 SQVTM and CDR2 ANQGSEA. CDR3 region: CSGVLGDYGYTF. For the CDR3, the DNA is TGCAGCGGCGTACTGGGGGACTATGGCTACACCTTC.

The V gene is TRBV6-5, the J gene TRBJ2-2; possibly TRBD2 for D (6 bases). The germline V and J ends were trimmed by 7 bases and 9 bases, with 24 bases remaining between them. Germline CDR1 reads MNHEY; CDR2 reads SVGAGI. The CDR3 runs to 16 residues. CDR3 sequence: CASMGGLRRRTRELFF. CDR3 nucleotides: TGTGCCAGCATGGGGGGATTAAGACGTAGGACCCGGGAGCTGTTTTTT.

The chain combines TRBV6-5 with TRBJ2-7; TRBD2 is a possible D gene (6 bases). Between the trimmed V and J ends, which lost 5 bases and 8 bases, there was a span of 25 bases. Germline CDR1 reads MNHEY; CDR2 reads SVGAGI. The CDR3 contains 16 residues. The CDR3 sequence is CASSVRLAIGSYKQYF. CDR3 DNA sequence: TGTGCCAGCAGTGTACGTCTGGCTATCGGGAGTTATAAGCAGTACTTC.

The rearrangement joins TRBV28 to TRBJ1-2; weak D call: TRBD1 (5 bases). CDR3 length: 15 amino acids. Germline V gives CDR1 MDHEN, CDR2 SYDVKM. Trimming removed 4 bases from V and 4 bases from J, with 16 bases in between. The CDR3 nucleotides are TGTGCCAGCAGTTCATACACCGACGGGGGCTATGGCTACACCTTC. This encodes CASSSYTDGGYGYTF.

This clonotype was counted a few times. The V and J genes are TRBV7-9 and TRBJ2-1; 12 bases are a match to TRBD2. This CDR3 region has 17 residues. V dropped 2 bases and J dropped 9; count of bases not matched to a gene: 11. The germline V gene encodes CDR1 SEHNR and CDR2 FQNEAQ (reference sequence). CDR3 nucleotide sequence: TGTGCCAGCAGCTTACCACAGGGACTAGCGGGTGGGACTGAGCAGTTCTTC. Its protein product is CASSLPQGLAGGTEQFF.

The chain employs TRBV5-1 and TRBJ2-7, with D tentatively TRBD2 (5 bases). The CDR3 covers 14 residues. V gave up 2 bases and J gave up 0 bases, with 9 bases separating them. Germline V lookup: CDR1 SGHRS, CDR2 YFSETQ. The CDR3 nucleotides are TGCGCCAGCAGCTTAGGAGCGGCCTCCTACGAGCAGTACTTC. It yields the protein CASSLGAASYEQYF. The entire variable domain, with the rest obtained from reference TRBV5-1 and TRBJ2-7, is as follows: KAGVTQTPRYLIKTRGQQVTLSCSPISGHRSVSWYQQTPGQGLQFLFEYFSETQRNKGNFPGRFSGRQFSNSRSEMNVSTLELGDSALYLCASSLGAASYEQYFGPGTRLTVT.

This clonotype was observed at least ten times. The chain is built from TRBV20-1 and TRBJ2-3, with D unclear. The CDR3 contains 13 residues. Germline V gives CDR1 DFQATT, CDR2 SNEGSKA (reference sequence). Trimming took off 6 bases at V and 10 bases at J, with 20 bases between the two ends. CDR3 region: CSAARGVRNAQYF. The CDR3 nucleotides are TGCAGTGCCGCCCGTGGGGTTAGAAATGCGCAGTATTTT.

With respect to this clonotype: This could be a read error, since a much larger clone is one nucleotide away. V usage is TRBV5-4 and J usage is TRBJ2-1, with 8 bases identical to TRBD2. This CDR3 has 15 residues. The germline gives CDR1 SGHNT, CDR2 YYREEE (reference sequence). The CDR3, as DNA: TGTGCCAGCAGCACCGGGCTAGCGGGCTACAATGAGCACTTCTTC. Residues: CASSTGLAGYNEHFF.

In its sample, this clonotype was seen a few times. This chain links TRBV20-1 with TRBJ2-5; a possible D gene is TRBD2 (6 bases). V was pared by 0 bases and J by 5 bases, with 13 bases between. Looked up from germline, CDR1 is DFQATT and CDR2 is SNEGSKA (reference sequence). The CDR3 consists of 14 residues. The DNA of the CDR3 is TGCAGTGCTAGAGAGGACTACAGGATGGAGACCCAGTACTTC. It encodes CSAREDYRMETQYF.